Listed below are T cell receptor beta chains from one sample, sequenced in a study of identical twins. Using its own MiXCR run on the 5' RACE reads, TCRdb lists one record per CDR3 protein. Of about 490,000 distinct CDR3 sequences detected, 15% appear once; the ten largest clones hold around 0.48%. These sequences were also reported in another study, on yellow fever vaccine responses in identical twins.

Input material: CD4+ T cells sorted from blood. The receptors were gathered from a woman aged 18-35 years in good health. The CDR3 runs from the conserved cysteine through the conserved F or W. A D gene is named only where the DNA matches it firmly. Expanded clones get a size class; other rows say once, few or many, or leave the size out.

j_call d_call v_call clone_size cdr3_aa cdr3_nt
TRBJ2-2 NA TRBV12-3/TRBV12-4 few CASSLTGPPNTGELFF TGTGCCAGCAGTTTGACCGGGCCCCCAAACACCGGGGAGCTGTTTTTT
TRBJ2-3 TRBD2 TRBV4-2 few CASSPPGLAGGHPSTDTQYF TGTGCCAGCAGCCCGCCAGGACTAGCGGGAGGCCACCCTAGCACAGATACGCAGTATTTT
TRBJ2-2 TRBD1 TRBV2 NA CAWRQGNTGELFF TGTGCCTGGAGACAGGGTAACACCGGGGAGCTGTTTTTT
TRBJ2-3 TRBD2 TRBV20-1 NA CSARRGGGITDTQYF TGCAGTGCTAGACGGGGGGGGGGCATCACAGATACGCAGTATTTT
TRBJ1-2 NA TRBV20-1 few CSASSGFRGYTF TGCAGTGCCTCCTCAGGGTTCCGGGGCTACACCTTC
TRBJ1-1 NA TRBV20-1 few CSARDQRWNTEAFF TGCAGTGCTAGAGATCAGCGATGGAACACTGAAGCTTTCTTT
TRBJ2-5 TRBD2 TRBV11-1 NA CASSLGKTGGLAGAETQYF TGTGCCAGCAGCTTAGGGAAGACAGGGGGACTAGCGGGAGCGGAGACCCAGTACTTC
TRBJ2-1 NA TRBV11-3 NA CASKDRNNEQFF TGTGCCAGCAAGGACAGAAACAATGAGCAGTTCTTC
TRBJ2-7 NA TRBV12-3/TRBV12-4 many CASSPVGSSYEQYF TGTGCCAGCAGTCCCGTTGGGAGCTCCTACGAGCAGTACTTC
TRBJ1-1 TRBD1 TRBV5-1 few CASSLIGTGGPTEAFF TGCGCCAGCAGCTTGATAGGGACAGGGGGCCCGACTGAAGCTTTCTTT
TRBJ2-2 NA TRBV5-1 many CASTWGNGNTGELFF TGCGCCAGCACCTGGGGGAATGGAAACACCGGGGAGCTGTTTTTT
TRBJ2-1 NA TRBV7-3 NA CASASGRAGYSPFDEQFF TGTGCCAGCGCGAGCGGTCGGGCAGGGTATTCCCCATTCGATGAGCAGTTCTTC
TRBJ2-5 TRBD1 TRBV27 few CASSTPGQGGKETQYF TGTGCCAGCAGTACCCCGGGACAGGGCGGAAAAGAGACCCAGTACTTC
TRBJ2-3 NA TRBV2 few CASSSGPSWDTQYF TGTGCCAGCAGTTCCGGACCCAGCTGGGATACGCAGTATTTT
TRBJ1-3 TRBD1 TRBV2 NA CASSLSGTGFPNGGNTIYF TGTGCCAGCAGCCTCAGCGGGACAGGCTTTCCCAATGGGGGAAACACCATATATTTT
TRBJ1-2 NA TRBV12-3/TRBV12-4 NA CASSSPRGATNYGYTF TGTGCCAGCAGTTCCCCGAGGGGGGCAACCAACTATGGCTACACCTTC
TRBJ1-2 NA TRBV5-1 many CASSLVGYGYTF TGCGCCAGCAGCTTGGTGGGGTATGGCTACACCTTC
TRBJ2-3 NA TRBV9 few CASSVAPQGTAGSDTQYF TGTGCCAGCAGCGTAGCGCCCCAGGGGACGGCGGGCTCAGATACGCAGTATTTT
TRBJ1-1 NA TRBV7-6 NA CASSLAEGAAVTEAFF TGTGCCAGCAGCTTAGCTGAAGGGGCCGCGGTCACTGAAGCTTTCTTT
TRBJ2-1 NA TRBV7-3 many CASSLTGTLSYNEQFF TGTGCCAGCAGCCTAACCGGGACATTATCCTACAATGAGCAGTTCTTC
TRBJ2-2 NA TRBV11-3 many CASSELRDGYTGELFF TGTGCCAGCAGCGAACTCCGGGACGGCTACACCGGGGAGCTGTTTTTT
TRBJ2-3 NA TRBV28 many CASSSGVDTQYF TGTGCCAGCAGCTCCGGAGTAGATACGCAGTATTTT
TRBJ1-6 NA TRBV12-3/TRBV12-4 few CASSFSGHNSPLHF TGTGCCAGCAGTTTTTCTGGACACAATTCACCCCTCCACTTT
TRBJ2-5 NA TRBV28 few CASSLLGGRGQETQYF TGTGCCAGCAGTTTACTAGGGGGTAGAGGCCAAGAGACCCAGTACTTC
TRBJ2-1 NA TRBV2 few CASSGGRYNEQFF TGTGCCAGCAGTGGGGGACGCTACAATGAGCAGTTCTTC
TRBJ2-7 NA TRBV5-1 NA CASNPGRANEQYF TGCGCCAGCAACCCTGGCCGGGCTAACGAGCAGTACTTC
TRBJ2-2 TRBD1 TRBV7-3 NA CASGQGPNTGELFF TGTGCCAGTGGACAGGGGCCCAACACCGGGGAGCTGTTTTTT
TRBJ2-3 TRBD2 TRBV28 many CASSLSSGGYTDTQYF TGTGCCAGCAGTTTGTCTAGCGGGGGCTATACAGATACGCAGTATTTT